Following are 22 T cell receptor beta chains from one sample sequenced in a study of T cell changes during pregnancy in multiple sclerosis. TCRdb's table, derived via immunoSEQ multiplex PCR, lists solely in-frame clones and lacks some. The sample yields 130,000 or so clones, around 93% seen once. The sequencing used peripheral blood, collected before pregnancy. All receptors derive from a female donor with multiple sclerosis, enrolled in a pregnancy study.

This rearrangement joins TRBV11-2 to TRBJ2-7; 7 nucleotides match TRBD1. J gave up 4 bases and V 8 bases, and 17 bases lay outside the gene matches. Looked up from germline, CDR1 is SGHAT and CDR2 is FQNNGV. The CDR3 spans 16 residues. The CDR3 loop reads CASGRPFGTVRYEQYF. In DNA, the CDR3 is TGTGCCAGCGGACGACCTTTTGGGACAGTTCGGTACGAGCAGTACTTC.

V is TRBV5-1 and J is TRBJ1-2, with 10 bases lining up with TRBD1. The CDR3 spans 15 residues. CDR1 SGHRS and CDR2 YFSETQ come from the germline V gene. V shed 0 bases and J 4 bases; nucleotides not matched to a gene: 3. Here the CDR3 reads CASSLGGQGTYGYTF. DNA of the CDR3: TGCGCCAGCAGCTTGGGGGGACAGGGGACCTATGGCTACACCTTC.

This rearrangement joins TRBV5-5 to TRBJ2-2, with D perhaps matching TRBD2 (6 bases). CDR3 size: 15 residues. Germline loops: CDR1 SGHKS, CDR2 YYEKEE (reference sequence). The ends were cut back, 4 bases at V and 2 bases at J, with 12 bases in the middle. CDR3 region: CASSLPGLNTGELFF. As DNA, the CDR3 is TGTGCCAGCAGCCTGCCGGGACTTAACACCGGGGAGCTGTTTTTT.

CDR3 protein: CASSLWGGQGGEQYF. For the CDR3, the DNA is TGTGCCAGCAGTTTATGGGGGGGACAGGGCGGCGAGCAGTACTTC. This chain links TRBV28 with TRBJ2-7; 9 bases map to TRBD1. Germline CDR1 reads MDHEN; CDR2 reads SYDVKM. The CDR3 has 15 amino acids. The V gene end was trimmed by 0 bases and the J gene end by 6 bases; junction bases not matched to a gene: 6.

The rearrangement links TRBV18 to TRBJ1-2; TRBD1 matches at 8 bases. V trimming: 3 bases; J trimming: 5 bases; junction bases outside the gene matches: 14. This CDR3 has 17 amino acids. Germline CDR1 and CDR2: KGHSH and LQKENI. The CDR3: CASSPSGQGLSPYGYTF. The CDR3 DNA reads TGTGCCAGCTCACCCTCCGGACAGGGCCTCTCCCCTTATGGCTACACCTTC.

The genes are TRBV9 and TRBJ2-1; the match to TRBD2 covers 13 bases. CDR3 length: 15 residues. CDR1 and CDR2 from the germline V gene are SGDLS and YYNGEE. Trimming cost V 2 bases and J 15 bases; bases outside gene matches: 11. The CDR3 coding sequence is TGTGCCAGCAGCGTGTCGGGACTAGCGGGGCGAGGGGTGTTCTTC. Protein: CASSVSGLAGRGVFF.

The chain couples TRBV18 to TRBJ1-1; weak D call: TRBD1 (5 bases). The length of the CDR3 is 14 residues. The V gene lost 5 bases and the J gene lost 5 bases, with 15 bases spanning the gap. The germline V gene has CDR1 KGHSH and CDR2 LQKENI. Written as DNA, the CDR3 is TGTGCCAGCTCAGAGCAGGGTACCGTAACTGAAGCTTTCTTT. Its translation: CASSEQGTVTEAFF. Based on the CDR3 plus reference TRBV18 and TRBJ1-1, the full variable domain is NAGVMQNPRHLVRRRGQEARLRCSPMKGHSHVYWYRQLPEEGLKFMVYLQKENIIDESGMPKERFSAEFPKEGPSILRIQQVVRGDSAAYFCASSEQGTVTEAFFGQGTRLTVV.

The chain combines TRBV5-1 with TRBJ1-2, with 8 nucleotides matching TRBD1. Germline CDR1 SGHRS, CDR2 YFSETQ. CDR3 length: 15 amino acids. The junction had 6 bases not matched to a gene; V was cut back by 3 bases and J by 2 bases. CDR3 amino acids: CASSSNRQGNYGYTF. The DNA for the CDR3 is TGCGCCAGCAGCTCGAACCGACAGGGGAACTATGGCTACACCTTC.

This chain links TRBV28 with TRBJ1-2, with D perhaps TRBD1 (6 bases). V gave up 8 bases and J gave up 7 bases, with 23 bases separating them. The CDR3 is made up of 15 amino acids. Germline CDR1 and CDR2: MDHEN and SYDVKM. This CDR3 reads CASSQTGSPSGGYTF. The CDR3 nucleotides are TGTGCCAGCTCCCAAACAGGGTCCCCTTCCGGTGGCTACACCTTC.

V usage is TRBV5-6 and J usage is TRBJ1-5; D possibly corresponds to TRBD1 (5 bases). V lost 4 bases and J lost 6, with 8 bases in between. This CDR3 region has 12 residues. Germline V gene lookup returns CDR1 SGHDT and CDR2 YYEEEE. The CDR3 loop is CASSSGGQPQHF. The CDR3 nucleotides read TGTGCCAGCAGCAGCGGGGGTCAGCCCCAGCATTTT.

The genes are TRBV10-3 and TRBJ2-2; tentatively, D is TRBD2 (7 bases). There are 13 residues in the CDR3. Germline V lookup: CDR1 ENHRY, CDR2 SYGVKD. Trimming cost V 6 bases and J 6 bases, with 11 bases left between them. CDR3 sequence: CAIREGGSGELFF. The CDR3 region has the DNA TGTGCCATCAGGGAGGGGGGGTCCGGGGAGCTGTTTTTT.

Here the CDR3 DNA reads TGTGCCAGCAACCTCGGAGGGGTAGCTTTCTTT. It yields the protein CASNLGGVAFF. This chain connects TRBV6-1 to TRBJ1-1; tentative D call: TRBD1 (5 bases). The CDR3 covers 11 residues. The germline V gene has CDR1 MNHNS and CDR2 SASEGT. Between the trimmed V and J ends, which lost 7 bases and 10 bases, there was a span of 13 bases.

This clone was observed once. V and J are TRBV5-3 and TRBJ1-3; tentatively, D is TRBD1 (5 bases). TRBV5-3 is identified as an open reading frame with a role that is uncertain. The CDR3 totals 16 residues. The V end lost 4 bases, the J end lost 0 bases, and 14 bases lay between the germline ends. DNA for the CDR3: TGTGCCAGAAGCCACCGGGACTTCAGCTCTGGAAACACCATATATTTT. Its protein is CARSHRDFSSGNTIYF.

The rearrangement links TRBV29-1 to TRBJ2-4; weak D call: TRBD1 (6 bases). Germline V lookup: CDR1 SQVTM, CDR2 ANQGSEA. The CDR3 is 11 amino acids. V was pared by 6 bases and J by 12 bases, with 15 bases between. CDR3 in DNA: TGCAGCGTGGTCAGGGGAACGGATCAGTACTTC. It codes for CSVVRGTDQYF. Together with reference TRBV29-1 and TRBJ2-4, the CDR3 gives the full variable domain: SAVISQKPSRDICQRGTSLTIQCQVDSQVTMMFWYRQQPGQSLTLIATANQGSEATYESGFVIDKFPISRPNLTFSTLTVSNMSPEDSSIYLCSVVRGTDQYFGAGTRLSVL.

The genes are TRBV9 and TRBJ2-1, with D hard to call. This CDR3 comprises 15 residues. Germline CDR1 reads SGDLS; CDR2 reads YYNGEE. Trimming removed 0 bases at V and 0 bases at J, with 7 bases between. For the CDR3, the DNA is TGTGCCAGCAGCGTAGACCTAAGCTCCTACAATGAGCAGTTCTTC. Translating it yields CASSVDLSSYNEQFF.

The chain recombines TRBV30 with TRBJ2-2, with 7 bases aligning to TRBD1. The V gene end was trimmed by 4 bases and the J gene end by 5 bases; junction bases not matched to a gene: 10. Germline CDR1 is GTSNPN and CDR2 is SVGIG (reference sequence). The CDR3 loop spans 15 amino acids. The CDR3 loop reads CAWTRGRLKTGELFF. The CDR3 coding sequence is TGTGCCTGGACAAGGGGGCGTCTGAAGACCGGGGAGCTGTTTTTT.

The chain carries TRBV5-4 and TRBJ2-3, with D maybe TRBD1 (5 bases). CDR3 length: 17 residues. V lost 3 bases and J lost 2, with 19 bases in between. CDR1 is SGHNT and CDR2 is YYREEE in the germline V gene (reference sequence). CDR3 DNA: TGTGCCAGCAGCTCGCTACGGATTAGGGGTGACACAGATACGCAGTATTTT. This sequence encodes CASSSLRIRGDTDTQYF. Full variable domain (rest looked up from reference TRBV5-4 and TRBJ2-3): ETGVTQSPTHLIKTRGQQVTLRCSSQSGHNTVSWYQQALGQGPQFIFQYYREEENGRGNFPPRFSGLQFPNYSSELNVNALELDDSALYLCASSSLRIRGDTDTQYFGPGTRLTVL.

The chain combines TRBV6-1 with TRBJ1-5; perhaps TRBD1 as D (5 bases). From germline, CDR1 is MNHNS and CDR2 SASEGT. Trimming removed 3 bases at V and 5 bases at J, with 8 bases between. This CDR3 is built from 13 residues. The CDR3 reads CASSDRQYQPQHF. The DNA of the CDR3 is TGTGCCAGCAGTGATCGACAGTATCAGCCCCAGCATTTT.

This clone came up once. This chain connects TRBV6-5 to TRBJ2-5; 8 positions agree with TRBD2. Germline V gene data show CDR1 as MNHEY and CDR2 as SVGAGI. The CDR3 is 15 amino acids. The J segment lost 3 bases and the V segment lost 7 bases, leaving 10 bases of the junction unmatched. The chain's CDR3 is CASTISGRREETQYF. As DNA, the CDR3 is TGTGCCAGCACCATCAGCGGGAGAAGGGAAGAGACCCAGTACTTC.

In DNA form, the CDR3 reads TGTGCCAGCAGCTTAACCACGGGTAACGGCGGGGAGCTGTTTTTT. Residues: CASSLTTGNGGELFF. The chain combines TRBV7-3 with TRBJ2-2; no reliable D call. CDR3 size: 15 residues. Trimming pared 0 bases from V and 7 bases from J, leaving 12 bases between. Germline loops: CDR1 SGHTA, CDR2 FQGTGA.

The chain has TRBV7-8 and TRBJ2-4, with TRBD1 matching 7 bases. The germline V gene has CDR1 SGHVS and CDR2 FQNEAQ. Trimming at V came to 4 bases and at J to 0 bases, leaving 6 bases not matched to a gene. This CDR3 region has 16 residues. DNA for the CDR3: TGTGCCAGCAGCTCAGGGACAGTTCTAGCCAAAAACATTCAGTACTTC. Its translation is CASSSGTVLAKNIQYF. Complete variable domain (other parts from reference TRBV7-8 and TRBJ2-4): GAGVSQSPRYKVAKRGQDVALRCDPISGHVSLFWYQQALGQGPEFLTYFQNEAQLDKSGLPSDRFFAERPEGSVSTLKIQRTQQEDSAVYLCASSSGTVLAKNIQYFGAGTRLSVL.

The genes are TRBV30 and TRBJ2-7; 8 positions agree with TRBD2. Trimming took 5 bases from V and 6 from J; bases not matched to a gene: 12. CDR3 size: 14 residues. Germline V CDR1 and CDR2: GTSNPN, SVGIG (reference sequence). CDR3 sequence reads: CAWSPGLRGGEQYF. The CDR3 bases are TGTGCCTGGTCACCGGGACTCCGGGGGGGCGAGCAGTACTTC.